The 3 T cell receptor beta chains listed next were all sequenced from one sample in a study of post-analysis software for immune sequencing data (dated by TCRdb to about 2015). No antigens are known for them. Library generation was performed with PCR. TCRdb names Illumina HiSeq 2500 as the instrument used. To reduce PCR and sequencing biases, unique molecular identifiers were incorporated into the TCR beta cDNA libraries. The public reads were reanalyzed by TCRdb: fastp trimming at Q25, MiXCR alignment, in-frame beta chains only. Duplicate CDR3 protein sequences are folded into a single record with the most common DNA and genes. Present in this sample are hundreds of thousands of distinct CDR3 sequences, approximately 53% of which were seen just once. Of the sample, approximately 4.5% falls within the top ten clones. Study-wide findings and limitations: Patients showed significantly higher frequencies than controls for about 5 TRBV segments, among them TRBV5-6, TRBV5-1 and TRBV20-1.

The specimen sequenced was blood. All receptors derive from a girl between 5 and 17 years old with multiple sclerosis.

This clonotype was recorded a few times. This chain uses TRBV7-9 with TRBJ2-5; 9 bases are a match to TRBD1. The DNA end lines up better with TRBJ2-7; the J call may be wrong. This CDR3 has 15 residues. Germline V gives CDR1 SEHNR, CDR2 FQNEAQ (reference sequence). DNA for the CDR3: TGTGCCAGCAGCACCGCCTTAGGACAGGGGTACGAGCAGTACTTC. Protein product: CASSTALGQGYEQYF.

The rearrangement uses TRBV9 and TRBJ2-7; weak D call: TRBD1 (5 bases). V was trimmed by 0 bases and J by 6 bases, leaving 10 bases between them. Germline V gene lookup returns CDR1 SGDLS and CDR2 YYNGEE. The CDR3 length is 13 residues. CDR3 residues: CASSVEGPSEQYF. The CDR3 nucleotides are TGTGCCAGCAGCGTAGAGGGGCCGTCCGAGCAGTACTTC.

CDR3 nucleotides: TGTGCCAGCAGCCAAGGTCGGACTAGCGGCCTCTTCGACGAGCAGTACTTC. It translates to CASSQGRTSGLFDEQYF. The genes are TRBV3-1 and TRBJ2-7; 10 positions agree with TRBD2. Germline lookup yields CDR1 LGHDT and CDR2 YNNKEL (reference sequence). There are 17 residues in the CDR3. V dropped 1 base and J dropped 5; count of bases not matched to a gene: 11.